This TCR beta chain derives from a study of T cells after yellow fever vaccination. General observations from the study: Within FACS-sorted repertoires, abundant clonotypes contaminating from the bulk population could be present. Clones that expanded after primary vaccination mostly reappeared after the booster (approximately 96% CD4, 88% CD8).

This clonotype has at least ten counts. As yet, its antigen is unknown. Template switching with 5'RACE generated the TCR cDNA and added a universal primer site and UMIs. TCRdb recomputed calls from the 5' RACE reads with MiXCR, one row per CDR3 protein. The sample lists under 150,000 distinct CDR3 sequences; roughly 8% were seen once. Trimming took 9 bases from V and 7 from J; bases not matched to a gene: 11. This CDR3 spans 14 amino acids. The germline CDR1 and CDR2 sequences are SGHRS and YFSETQ. The chain links TRBV5-1 to TRBJ2-1; 9 bases agree with TRBD1. The sequencing used CD4+ T cells sorted from PBMCs, collected 5 days after the yellow fever booster vaccination. The TCR sequence derives from a man between 25 and 39 years old who received the YFV17D yellow fever vaccine. CDR3 sequence: CATAPTGGNNEQFF. The CDR3 nucleotides read TGCGCCACCGCCCCGACAGGGGGTAATAATGAGCAGTTCTTC.